This T cell receptor beta chain was recorded in a study of post-analysis software for immune sequencing data. Study as a whole: Disease trajectories encompassed relapsing-remitting, secondary progressive and progressive-relapsing multiple sclerosis.

Notes on the study in general: Patients showed TRBV5-6, TRBV5-1 and TRBV20-1 among five TRBV segments more frequent than in controls. Among multiple sclerosis patients, normalized Chao1 diversity was significantly below that of controls.

Points on this clonotype: Antigen: not known. Germline is not matched at one junction end, which may reflect a read error.

Per the germline V gene, CDR1 is LGHDT and CDR2 is YNNKEL (reference sequence). The CDR3 loop spans 16 amino acids. TCR beta libraries were prepared from cDNA with unique molecular identifiers. Input of about 0.9 to 10 million T cells yielded 500,000 to 650,000 cDNA molecules. Via MiXCR, TCRdb re-called the PCR reads, giving one row per CDR3 protein. The repertoire holds hundreds of thousands of distinct CDR3 sequences, with 25% to 30% as singletons. V is TRBV3-1 and J is TRBJ1-6; D might be TRBD1 (5 bases). The source is a girl aged 10-17 years with multiple sclerosis. The sample was blood. CDR3 residues: CAGSQVAGIGTSPLHF. The CDR3 nucleotides read TGTGCCGGCAGCCAAGTGGCGGGTATCGGGACTTCACCCCTCCACTTT.